The subject of this entry is one T cell receptor beta chain. Germline V lookup: CDR1 SGHTA, CDR2 FQGNSA. This CDR3 has 14 residues. The junction had 2 bases not matched to a gene; V was cut back by 1 base and J by 3 bases. Participant age was roughly 18 to 90 years, and participants resided in fewer than 25 US areas. Cohort allocation depended upon clinical history that participants reported. The entry originates in a study of blood T cell repertoires in COVID-19. The overall study: Samples of COVID-19 (acute and convalescent) were obtained from the United States, Italy and Spain.

TCRdb's copy holds only in-frame clones and misses some; the assay was immunoSEQ multiplex PCR. The top ten hold around 1.3% of the sample, which has fewer than 500,000 clones, about 87% seen once. This rearrangement joins TRBV7-2 to TRBJ2-7; 8 bases fit TRBD2. The clonotype was recovered from a man aged 30-40 years who had recovered from COVID-19. The sample taken for sequencing was PBMCs or T cells enriched from blood (not recorded which). The DNA of the CDR3 is TGTGCCAGCAGCTTAGGCGGGGGGAACTACGAGCAGTACTTC. Protein product: CASSLGGGNYEQYF.